This entry is about one T cell receptor (beta chain). Trimming shortened V by 2 bases and J by 0 bases, and 8 bases separated the two germline ends. The CDR3 extends over 15 amino acids. Germline V gives CDR1 KGHSH, CDR2 LQKENI. The record originates from a study of cytomegalovirus exposure and HLA in healthy donors. Primers for the PCR totalled 60 Vbeta and 13 Jbeta. Profiled with immunoSEQ multiplex PCR; TCRdb holds only in-frame clones, not every one. The sample carries 150,000 or so clones, approximately 73% recorded once. The chain is built from TRBV18 and TRBJ1-5; tentative D call: TRBD1 (5 bases). The TCR sequence derives from a man aged 25 to 40 in good health and CMV-seropositive. The sample was PBMCs. The CDR3 sequence: CASSPGGGSNQPQHF. The DNA for the CDR3 is TGTGCCAGCTCACCAGGGGGGGGTAGCAATCAGCCCCAGCATTTT. Variable domain in full (rest from reference TRBV18 and TRBJ1-5): NAGVMQNPRHLVRRRGQEARLRCSPMKGHSHVYWYRQLPEEGLKFMVYLQKENIIDESGMPKERFSAEFPKEGPSILRIQQVVRGDSAAYFCASSPGGGSNQPQHFGDGTRLSIL.